This T cell receptor beta chain derives from a study of blood T cell repertoires in COVID-19. Study-level information: The United States, Italy and Spain provided the acute and convalescent COVID-19 samples.

In the study's own analysis: Scientists estimated how many nucleated cells there were by amplifying reference gene primers. Here immunoSEQ multiplex PCR was the method, and the copy in TCRdb shows in-frame clones only, minus some. V and J calls and clone size follow that table, whereas D and trimming were derived from the DNA. The repertoire holds about 180,000 clones, roughly 87% seen once, with 8.4% in the top ten. Germline lookup yields CDR1 SGHTA and CDR2 FQGNSA. V lost 5 bases and J lost 1, with 14 bases in between. CDR3 size: 15 residues. The sequence was obtained from a woman between 70 and 85 years old with acute or convalescent COVID-19. The source material was peripheral blood. The rearrangement joins TRBV7-2 to TRBJ2-5, with a tentative D call TRBD2 (5 bases). The CDR3 reads CASSLSSSTQETQYF. CDR3 sequence (DNA): TGTGCCAGCAGCCTCTCTAGCTCGACCCAAGAGACCCAGTACTTC. Variable domain in full (rest from reference TRBV7-2 and TRBJ2-5): GAGVSQSPSNKVTEKGKDVELRCDPISGHTALYWYRQSLGQGLEFLIYFQGNSAPDKSGLPSDRFSAERTGGSVSTLTIQRTQQEDSAVYLCASSLSSSTQETQYFGPGTRLLVL.